The T cell receptor beta chain described here comes from a study of T cell repertoires in cytomegalovirus infection. Study-wide background: It was the public TCR beta signatures that indicated both CMV infection and matching HLA type.

Findings of the study overall: CMV-specific HLA-C-restricted TCR beta clonotypes dominated the ex vivo response.

In its sample, this clonotype was seen a few times. The target antigen is unknown. Each CDR3 protein is one row after TCRdb ran MiXCR on the reads. Of under 850,000 distinct CDR3 sequences in the sample, 35% to 40% were seen once. CDR3 length equals 14 residues. Germline V gene lookup returns CDR1 LNHDA and CDR2 SQIVND (reference sequence). The V and J ends lost 6 bases and 6 bases, in that order; junction bases with no gene match: 8. The chain is built from TRBV19 and TRBJ2-7; 10 nucleotides line up with TRBD1. The sample taken for sequencing was PBMCs. This clonotype originated in a human donor in good health (CMV status not recorded). Some clones in this sample may be carry-over from other donors' samples. This CDR3 reads CASSLGQGDGEQYF. In DNA form, the CDR3 reads TGTGCCAGTAGCCTAGGACAGGGGGACGGCGAGCAGTACTTC.